Listed below are T cell receptor beta chains from one sample, sequenced in a study of blood T cell repertoires in COVID-19. Here immunoSEQ multiplex PCR was the method, and the copy in TCRdb shows in-frame clones only, minus some. The sample holds 200,000 or so clones, 75% to 90% seen once. Source material: PBMCs or T cells enriched from blood (not recorded which). The receptors were gathered from a woman aged 25 to 39 who had been exposed to COVID-19. CDR3s include the opening cysteine and the closing phenylalanine or tryptophan. D genes are given only for firm matches. Size tells how often a clone was seen (once, few, many) or the class of an expanded clone, and some rows leave it out.

j_call | v_call | clone_size | d_call | cdr3_nt | cdr3_aa
TRBJ2-7 | TRBV4-1 | few | TRBD1 | TGCGCCAGCAGCTTAGCCGGGACAGACTACGAGCAGTACTTC | CASSLAGTDYEQYF
TRBJ1-1 | TRBV5-1 | . | . | TGCGCCAGCAGCTTGGCCCTATTCGGTGAGCTAACTGAAGCTTTCTTT | CASSLALFGELTEAFF
TRBJ1-6 | TRBV27 | . | . | TGTGCCAGCAGTTTATCACGGGGGTCCTATAATTCACCCCTCCACTTT | CASSLSRGSYNSPLHF
TRBJ2-7 | TRBV4-2 | few | TRBD1 | TGTGCCAGCAGCCAAGAGGATCAGGGGGACTCCTACGAGCAGTACTTC | CASSQEDQGDSYEQYF
TRBJ2-3 | TRBV7-3 | few | TRBD2 | TGTGCCAGCAGCTTAGCGGGAGGGATTGATACGCAGTATTTT | CASSLAGGIDTQYF
TRBJ1-4 | TRBV6-5 | . | . | TGTGCCAGCAGCCCGACCTTTGACAGTGGTGAAAAACTGTTTTTT | CASSPTFDSGEKLFF
TRBJ2-1 | TRBV19 | . | . | TGTGCCAGTAGTCTCGGGGGGCGCAATGAGCAGTTCTTC | CASSLGGRNEQFF
TRBJ2-7 | TRBV5-8 | once | TRBD2 | TGTGCCAGCAGCTTGCCCGGCGGGAGTTACGAGCAGTACTTC | CASSLPGGSYEQYF
TRBJ2-7 | TRBV5-8 | once | . | TGTGCCAGCAGCTTGGACTGGTCCGTCGGGCAGTACTTC | CASSLDWSVGQYF
TRBJ2-1 | TRBV6-1 | . | . | TGTGCCAGCAGTGATAATCAGGGCGTGTCCACCTACAATGAGCAGTTCTTC | CASSDNQGVSTYNEQFF
TRBJ2-1 | TRBV5-4 | . | TRBD1 | TGTGCCAGCAGTTTCGACAGGGCCTACAATGAGCAGTTCTTC | CASSFDRAYNEQFF
TRBJ1-1 | TRBV6-5 | . | . | TGTGCCAGCACTTACCAAGGGGGAGCTTTCTTT | CASTYQGGAFF
TRBJ2-1 | TRBV12-5 | . | TRBD2 | TGTGCTAGTGGCCGCCCCCCAGGACTAGCGGAATACCTCAATGAGCAGTTCTTC | CASGRPPGLAEYLNEQFF
TRBJ2-7 | TRBV28 | . | TRBD2 | TGTGCCAGCGGACTAGCGGGAGGGCCCCACGAGCAGTACTTC | CASGLAGGPHEQYF
TRBJ1-4 | TRBV19 | . | . | TGTGCCAGTAGTAGGCAAGGGGTCAAACTTGAAAAACTGTTTTTT | CASSRQGVKLEKLFF
TRBJ2-2 | TRBV24-1 | once | TRBD1 | TGTGCCACCAGTGAAGCGCCGGGACAGGGGTGGAACGGGGAGCTGTTTTTT | CATSEAPGQGWNGELFF
TRBJ2-7 | TRBV12-3/TRBV12-4 | . | . | TGTGCCAGCAGGGCCCACGGGTCCTACGAGCAGTACTTC | CASRAHGSYEQYF
TRBJ2-4 | TRBV19 | . | . | TGTGCCAGTAGCCCCAAAACCTCCTCCCGGGGACTAGCCAAAAACATTCAGTACTTC | CASSPKTSSRGLAKNIQYF
TRBJ2-7 | TRBV6-5 | . | TRBD1 | TGTGCCAGCAGTCCCGTCACAGGGGGCTGGCAGTACTTC | CASSPVTGGWQYF
TRBJ1-6 | TRBV7-6 | . | TRBD1 | TGTGCCAGCGGGCCCTTCGGGACAGAGAGCTCCTATAATTCACCCCTCCACTTT | CASGPFGTESSYNSPLHF
TRBJ2-5 | TRBV12-5 | . | . | TGTGCTAGTGGTTTGGGGACAGCCCAAGAGACCCAGTACTTC | CASGLGTAQETQYF
TRBJ2-5 | TRBV24-1 | . | TRBD1 | TGTGCCACCAGTGACCCCGGACAGGGGGGATATGGTGGGCAGTACTTC | CATSDPGQGGYGGQYF
TRBJ1-1 | TRBV6-6 | . | TRBD1 | TGTGCCAGCAGTCCCCTCACAGGGGGCTACATGAACACTGAAGCTTTCTTT | CASSPLTGGYMNTEAFF
TRBJ1-2 | TRBV2 | . | . | TGTGCCAGCAGGCCACAGGGCGACTATGGCTACACCTTC | CASRPQGDYGYTF
TRBJ2-1 | TRBV30 | . | TRBD2 | TGTGCCTGGTCCGGGGGACTAGCGAGAATCCGGGGGGGGAATGAGCAGTTCTTC | CAWSGGLARIRGGNEQFF
TRBJ2-7 | TRBV3-1/TRBV3-2 | . | TRBD2 | TGTGCCAGCAGCCAGGGGACTAGCGGGAGGTACGAGCAGTACTTC | CASSQGTSGRYEQYF
TRBJ2-5 | TRBV5-1 | few | TRBD1 | TGCGCCAGCAGCTTCCTGACAGGGTTCCAAGAGACCCAGTACTTC | CASSFLTGFQETQYF
TRBJ2-7 | TRBV5-4 | . | TRBD1 | TGTGCCAGCAGCCACGGGGGACAGGGCCTGTACGAGCAGTACTTC | CASSHGGQGLYEQYF
TRBJ1-2 | TRBV28 | . | . | TGTGCCAGCAGTTTACTCCAGCGGGGCTATGGCTACACCTTC | CASSLLQRGYGYTF
TRBJ2-7 | TRBV19 | . | TRBD1 | TGTGCCAGTAGTCGACAGGGCAACCACGAGCAGTACTTC | CASSRQGNHEQYF
TRBJ1-4 | TRBV5-1 | . | TRBD1 | TGCGCCAGCAGCTTGCACACAGGGGAACTTAATGAAAAACTGTTTTTT | CASSLHTGELNEKLFF
TRBJ1-2 | TRBV2 | . | . | TGTGCCAGCAGTGAAATTGGGTATGAATGGCAGGGTAGACTCTATGGCTACACCTTC | CASSEIGYEWQGRLYGYTF
TRBJ1-6 | TRBV27 | . | . | TGTGCCAGCAGTTTGGAGAGCTATAATTCACCCCTCCACTTT | CASSLESYNSPLHF
TRBJ1-5 | TRBV19 | once | . | TGTGCCAGTAGTATAGTAAGGGGGACCGGGCAGCCCCAGCATTTT | CASSIVRGTGQPQHF
TRBJ2-1 | TRBV15 | . | . | TGTGCCACCAGCGTCAGAAGCTCCTACAATGAGCAGTTCTTC | CATSVRSSYNEQFF
TRBJ2-7 | TRBV5-4 | . | . | TGTGCCAGCAGCGGAGGGGTGTCGAGTATTTCCTACGAGCAGTACTTC | CASSGGVSSISYEQYF
TRBJ1-2 | TRBV6-5 | . | TRBD1 | TGTGCCAGCAGTCGGTCCGGGACAGGCGACTATGGCTACACCTTC | CASSRSGTGDYGYTF
TRBJ1-5 | TRBV3-1/TRBV3-2 | once | . | TGTGCCAGCAGCCAAAACGGGGAGGAGCAGCCCCAGCATTTT | CASSQNGEEQPQHF
TRBJ1-5 | TRBV29-1 | . | TRBD1 | TGCAGCGGCCGGACAGGGGACAATCAGCCCCAGCATTTT | CSGRTGDNQPQHF
TRBJ2-1 | TRBV10-2 | . | TRBD2 | TGCGCCAGCAGTGAGTCTTGGAGTGAGTCCCGGGACTACCCGCGCAGGATCTTC | CASSESWSESRDYPRRIF
TRBJ2-1 | TRBV11-3 | . | . | TGTGCCAGCAGCTTAGGAAACAGGGACCATGAGCAGTTCTTC | CASSLGNRDHEQFF
TRBJ1-3 | TRBV19 | . | . | TGTGCCAGTAGTATAGCTCGGAGGGGCTCAGCGCCCGACACCATATATTTT | CASSIARRGSAPDTIYF
TRBJ2-1 | TRBV9 | . | . | TGTGCCAGCAGCCCCCGACTAGTGGGAGACAATGAGCAGTTCTTC | CASSPRLVGDNEQFF
TRBJ1-4 | TRBV6-5 | . | . | TGTGCCAGCAGTTACTCGAACGGGTGGAAAAAACTGTTTTTT | CASSYSNGWKKLFF
TRBJ2-1 | TRBV27 | . | TRBD1 | TGTGCCAGCAGTTTAGGGACAGCCTCCTACAATGAGCAGTTCTTC | CASSLGTASYNEQFF
TRBJ2-1 | TRBV21-1 | . | . | TGTGCCAGCCTCGGCCTAGCGGGACCTGGGCAGTTCTTC | CASLGLAGPGQFF
TRBJ1-1 | TRBV2 | . | TRBD1 | TGTGCCAGCAGTGAAGCGCTTCCGGGACAGGGAGCCGAAGCTTTCTTT | CASSEALPGQGAEAFF
TRBJ1-2 | TRBV30 | . | . | TGTGCCTGGAGTAGGGAGGCGTCAAGCTATGGCTACACCTTC | CAWSREASSYGYTF
TRBJ2-7 | TRBV11-2 | . | . | TGTGCCAGCAGCTTAGATTCCCCTTCGCGGGAGCAGTACTTC | CASSLDSPSREQYF
TRBJ2-7 | TRBV28 | . | TRBD2 | TGTGCCAGCACCCCCGGGCTAGCGGGAGTTAAGCAGTACTTC | CASTPGLAGVKQYF
TRBJ2-4 | TRBV5-4 | few | TRBD1 | TGTGCCAGCAGCCGTGGACAGGATATTTCCAAAAACATTCAGTACTTC | CASSRGQDISKNIQYF
TRBJ1-4 | TRBV20-1 | . | TRBD1 | TGCAGTGCTAGTGGCACAGGGGAGGCGACTAATGAAAAACTGTTTTTT | CSASGTGEATNEKLFF
TRBJ2-3 | TRBV25-1 | once | . | TGTGCCAGCAGTGAAGGGCCAGATACGCAGTATTTT | CASSEGPDTQYF
TRBJ2-2 | TRBV2 | . | TRBD2 | TGTGCCAGCAGTGAACTTTGGACTAGCGGGCGTATCACCGGGGAGCTGTTTTTT | CASSELWTSGRITGELFF
TRBJ1-1 | TRBV12-5 | . | TRBD1 | TGTGCTAGTGGTCCTCGACAGGGGGCGGCTGAAGCTTTCTTT | CASGPRQGAAEAFF
TRBJ2-1 | TRBV5-1 | . | TRBD2 | TGCGCCAGCAGACCCCGGGAGGGCTCCTACAATGAGCAGTTCTTC | CASRPREGSYNEQFF
TRBJ1-6 | TRBV30 | . | . | TGTGCCTGGAGTTTCAGAGGGGGAGATTCACCCCTCCACTTT | CAWSFRGGDSPLHF
TRBJ2-7 | TRBV2 | . | . | TGTGCCAGCAGTGAAGCGGGAGTCAGGGGCGAGCAGTACTTC | CASSEAGVRGEQYF
TRBJ1-4 | TRBV7-8 | . | . | TGTGCCAGCAGCAAAGCGGGGGGAGGAGAAAAACTGTTTTTT | CASSKAGGGEKLFF